Listed here are 20 T cell receptor beta chains from one sample, sequenced in a study of blood T cell repertoires in COVID-19. Assay used: immunoSEQ multiplex PCR; TCRdb lists only in-frame clones, some missing. The repertoire holds more than 200,000 clones, with 86% as singletons. The sequencing input was peripheral blood. These receptors were taken from a man of 80 years or more with acute or convalescent COVID-19.

The J gene is TRBJ2-1, the V gene TRBV7-2; 8 bases map to TRBD2. Looked up from germline, CDR1 is SGHTA and CDR2 is FQGNSA. The CDR3 sequence is 17 residues long. The V and J ends lost 7 bases and 4 bases, in that order; junction bases with no gene match: 15. DNA of the CDR3: TGTGCCAGCACCCTGTCGGTGCTAGCGGGTAGTTACAATGAGCAGTTCTTC. Protein product: CASTLSVLAGSYNEQFF.

The chain has TRBV7-2 and TRBJ2-4; D unresolved. The CDR3 extends over 17 amino acids. V was cut by 2 bases and J by 0 bases, with 14 bases left in between. Germline lookup yields CDR1 SGHTA and CDR2 FQGNSA. The CDR3 DNA reads TGTGCCAGCAGCTTATCACCACCGAAGCTAGCCAAAAACATTCAGTACTTC. It yields the protein CASSLSPPKLAKNIQYF.

The chain is built from TRBV5-4 and TRBJ2-3; D might be TRBD1 (5 bases). This CDR3 spans 15 amino acids. Germline CDR1 is SGHNT and CDR2 is YYREEE (reference sequence). V dropped 1 base and J dropped 1 base, with 10 bases sitting between them. The CDR3 nucleotides read TGTGCCAGCAGCTTGAAGGGGTTGGGCACAGATACGCAGTATTTT. Residues: CASSLKGLGTDTQYF.

This chain uses TRBV7-2 with TRBJ2-2; D remains ambiguous. Germline CDR1 is SGHTA and CDR2 is FQGNSA. The CDR3 loop spans 16 amino acids. Trimming stripped 2 bases from V and 7 bases from J, with 17 bases between. CDR3 DNA: TGTGCCAGCAGCTTAACCGGCGGCCCTTACATCGGGGAGCTGTTTTTT. Protein: CASSLTGGPYIGELFF.

The chain recombines TRBV4-1 with TRBJ2-2; a weak D match, TRBD1 (6 bases). The CDR3 runs to 16 residues. Germline assignment: CDR1 MGHRA and CDR2 YSYEKL. Trimming stripped 0 bases from V and 4 bases from J, with 12 bases between. The CDR3 loop reads CASSQDSDRSTGELFF. The CDR3 DNA reads as TGCGCCAGCAGCCAAGATTCGGACAGAAGCACCGGGGAGCTGTTTTTT.

The J gene is TRBJ2-3, the V gene TRBV4-1, with TRBD2 matching over 9 bases. This CDR3 contains 18 residues. Germline V gene sequence: CDR1 MGHRA, CDR2 YSYEKL. The ends lost 3 bases at V and 4 bases at J; junction bases unmatched: 14. CDR3 bases: TGCGCCAGCAGCCATCCTAGGGCTAGCGGGATCAGGGCAGATACGCAGTATTTT. Translation gives CASSHPRASGIRADTQYF.

The J gene is TRBJ2-1, the V gene TRBV5-1; D ambiguous. The CDR3 spans 15 residues. From germline, CDR1 is SGHRS and CDR2 YFSETQ. V was pared by 0 bases and J by 4 bases, with 11 bases between. CDR3 protein: CASSLVSSLYNEQFF. CDR3 DNA sequence: TGCGCCAGCAGCTTGGTCTCTAGTTTGTACAATGAGCAGTTCTTC.

The V gene is TRBV24-1, the J gene TRBJ2-3, with TRBD2 matching over 10 bases. The germline gives CDR1 KGHDR, CDR2 SFDVKD. The CDR3 consists of 15 residues. With V trimmed by 4 bases and J by 7 bases, 7 bases remained unmatched. CDR3 sequence (DNA): TGTGCCACCAGTGACCAGCGGGAGGGGTCTAATACGCAGTATTTT. Its translation is CATSDQREGSNTQYF.

V gene TRBV30 combines with J gene TRBJ2-5; D possibly corresponds to TRBD2 (5 bases). Deletions cut 2 bases from V and 5 bases from J, with 12 bases between. CDR1 GTSNPN and CDR2 SVGIG come from the germline V gene (reference sequence). CDR3 length: 13 amino acids. CDR3 residues: CAWSTGMGETQYF. The CDR3 DNA reads as TGTGCCTGGAGTACGGGAATGGGTGAGACCCAGTACTTC.

This clone was seen only once. This chain joins TRBV7-2 and TRBJ2-5; D unresolved. The ends were cut back, 5 bases at V and 2 bases at J, with 15 bases in the middle. The CDR3 sequence is 15 residues long. The germline gives CDR1 SGHTA, CDR2 FQGNSA. In DNA form, the CDR3 reads TGTGCCAGCAGCGTCCGGGTAGGCCAACAAGAGACCCAGTACTTC. It is translated as CASSVRVGQQETQYF.

This chain joins TRBV5-1 and TRBJ2-4; 12 nucleotides line up with TRBD2. Germline trimming cut 3 bases from V and 1 base from J; bases unmatched to any gene: 11. The CDR3 loop spans 19 amino acids. Germline CDR1 reads SGHRS; CDR2 reads YFSETQ. The CDR3 region has the DNA TGCGCCAGCAGCTGGGGGGCTAGCGGGAGGGCCCGTGCCAAAAACATTCAGTACTTC. Amino acid sequence: CASSWGASGRARAKNIQYF.

The V call is TRBV9, the J call TRBJ2-3; weak D call: TRBD2 (6 bases). This CDR3 is built from 20 residues. The V and J ends lost 0 bases and 7 bases respectively, with 30 bases between them. The germline V gene has CDR1 SGDLS and CDR2 YYNGEE. CDR3 residues: CASSVGDGEDSSQSPNTQYF. The CDR3 region has the DNA TGTGCCAGCAGCGTAGGAGACGGGGAGGACTCTTCCCAATCCCCTAATACGCAGTATTTT. The entire variable domain, with the rest obtained from reference TRBV9 and TRBJ2-3, is as follows: DSGVTQTPKHLITATGQRVTLRCSPRSGDLSVYWYQQSLDQGLQFLIQYYNGEERAKGNILERFSAQQFPDLHSELNLSSLELGDSALYFCASSVGDGEDSSQSPNTQYFGPGTRLTVL.

The gene calls are TRBV6-5 and TRBJ1-1; 9 bases agree with TRBD1. With 0 bases clipped from V and 6 bases from J, the junction kept 5 bases outside the gene matches. The CDR3 contains 15 residues. Germline CDR1 MNHEY, CDR2 SVGAGI. CDR3 amino acids: CASSYSRQGVAEAFF. The CDR3, as DNA: TGTGCCAGCAGTTACTCGCGACAGGGGGTCGCTGAAGCTTTCTTT.

This clone was detected once. The chain joins TRBV18 to TRBJ1-5; D is uncertain. Trimming took 3 bases from V and 5 from J, leaving 8 bases between them. This CDR3 region has 13 residues. Germline V gives CDR1 KGHSH, CDR2 LQKENI. The CDR3 reads CASSPIADQPQHF. The DNA for the CDR3 is TGTGCCAGCTCACCGATAGCCGATCAGCCCCAGCATTTT.

V usage is TRBV4-2 and J usage is TRBJ2-1; perhaps TRBD2 as D (5 bases). Germline V gives CDR1 LGHNA, CDR2 YNFKEQ. Between the trimmed V and J ends, which lost 4 bases and 4 bases, there was a span of 17 bases. This CDR3 has 16 residues. DNA for the CDR3: TGTGCCAGCAGCCCCACCAGCGGAGCCCCTTACAATGAGCAGTTCTTC. Translation gives CASSPTSGAPYNEQFF.

The J gene is TRBJ2-5, the V gene TRBV6-5, with D possibly TRBD1 on 5 matching bases. The CDR3 is made up of 14 amino acids. The germline V and J ends were trimmed by 6 bases and 2 bases, with 13 bases remaining between them. Germline V lookup: CDR1 MNHEY, CDR2 SVGAGI. The CDR3 loop is CASSGRGIQETQYF. The CDR3 bases are TGTGCCAGCAGCGGTAGGGGAATTCAAGAGACCCAGTACTTC.

The genes are TRBV5-4 and TRBJ2-7; 7 bases align to TRBD1. From germline, CDR1 is SGHNT and CDR2 YYREEE (reference sequence). V lost 4 bases to trimming and J lost 4 bases; unmatched junction nucleotides: 8. The CDR3 extends over 14 amino acids. Here the CDR3 DNA reads TGTGCCAGCAGCACCCCGACAGGGTCATACGAGCAGTACTTC. Its protein is CASSTPTGSYEQYF.

The V call is TRBV29-1, the J call TRBJ2-3; D might be TRBD2 (5 bases). The CDR3 is 14 residues long. CDR1 SQVTM and CDR2 ANQGSEA come from the germline V gene. V was clipped by 4 bases and J by 1 base, with 12 bases between them. The CDR3 spells CSVGAGGRTDTQYF. CDR3 nucleotides: TGCAGCGTTGGAGCCGGCGGGCGCACAGATACGCAGTATTTT.

The chain recombines TRBV7-3 with TRBJ2-3; possible D gene TRBD1, 5 bases. CDR1 and CDR2 (germline): SGHTA, FQGTGA. The CDR3 has 14 amino acids. Trimming took 5 bases from V and 6 from J, leaving 15 bases between them. The CDR3 reads CASSPDDRKDTQYF. CDR3 DNA: TGTGCCAGCAGCCCCGATGACAGAAAGGATACGCAGTATTTT.

J is TRBJ1-2 and V is TRBV29-1; weak D call: TRBD1 (6 bases). V shed 4 bases and J shed 4 bases, with 10 bases lying between them. Germline CDR1 is SQVTM and CDR2 is ANQGSEA. The CDR3 consists of 12 residues. The CDR3 reads CSVAEGGYGYTF. CDR3 DNA: TGCAGCGTTGCAGAGGGGGGCTATGGCTACACCTTC.